One and the same sample provided the 8 T cell receptor beta chains below, sequenced in a study of CD8+CD57+ T cells in acquired aplastic anemia. TCR beta VDJ and CDR3 profiles were obtained from a genomic DNA template. TCRdb used MiXCR to reprocess the reads, holding one entry per CDR3 protein. The table lists roughly 190,000 distinct CDR3 sequences, approximately 49% of them singletons, with 16% in the top ten. The sequenced sample consisted of sorted CD4+, CD8+, or CD8+CD57+ T cells (not recorded which) from PBMCs. Every receptor here comes from a human donor in good health, serving as a control.

The chain combines TRBV2 with TRBJ2-3; 11 nucleotides match TRBD2. V was pared by 9 bases and J by 2 bases, with 7 bases of the junction left unmatched. The CDR3 has 15 residues. Germline V gene lookup returns CDR1 SNHLY and CDR2 FYNNEI. DNA for the CDR3: TGTGCCAGATCCGGGACTAGCGGCAACACAGATACGCAGTATTTT. Protein: CARSGTSGNTDTQYF.

The V call is TRBV7-2, the J call TRBJ1-6, with a weak D call TRBD1 (5 bases). Germline assignment: CDR1 SGHTA and CDR2 FQGNSA. The V gene lost 4 bases and the J gene lost 10 bases, with 17 bases spanning the gap. The length of the CDR3 is 15 residues. The CDR3 nucleotides read TGTGCCAGCAGCTCACCGGGACGGCTACAATCACCCCTCCACTTT. Its translation is CASSSPGRLQSPLHF.

This clonotype was counted many times. The chain recombines TRBV15 with TRBJ1-1, with a possible D match to TRBD1 (5 bases). This CDR3 region has 14 residues. Germline lookup yields CDR1 LNHNV and CDR2 YYDKDF (reference sequence). V was clipped by 0 bases and J by 3 bases, with 8 bases between them. The DNA of the CDR3 is TGTGCCACCAGCAGAGAACAGGAGCACACTGAAGCTTTCTTT. Translation: CATSREQEHTEAFF. Full variable domain (missing parts from reference TRBV15 and TRBJ1-1): DAMVIQNPRYQVTQFGKPVTLSCSQTLNHNVMYWYQQKSSQAPKLLFHYYDKDFNNEADTPDNFQSRRPNTSFCFLDIRSPGLGDTAMYLCATSREQEHTEAFFGQGTRLTVV.

The chain employs TRBV25-1 and TRBJ2-1, with 14 nucleotides matching TRBD2. With 4 bases clipped from V and 6 bases from J, the junction kept 14 bases outside the gene matches. This CDR3 is 19 amino acids long. The germline gives CDR1 MGHDK, CDR2 SYGVNS. This CDR3 is CASSATLGTSGSTFNEQFF. CDR3 in DNA: TGTGCCAGCAGTGCAACATTGGGGACTAGCGGGAGCACCTTCAATGAGCAGTTCTTC.

This clonotype appeared once. CDR3 coding DNA: TGTGCCAGCAGTTACCTCCCCGGGACTAGCTCCTACGAGCAGTACTTC. This translates into CASSYLPGTSSYEQYF. This chain links TRBV6-5 with TRBJ2-7; TRBD2 matches at 8 bases. The CDR3 runs 16 residues. Germline-derived CDR1 and CDR2 are MNHEY and SVGAGI. V lost 2 bases to trimming and J lost 0 bases; unmatched junction nucleotides: 6.

The J gene is TRBJ1-4, the V gene TRBV20-1; the D is unclear. This CDR3 has 14 residues. The V gene lost 6 bases and the J gene lost 5 bases, with 16 bases spanning the gap. Germline V gives CDR1 DFQATT, CDR2 SNEGSKA (reference sequence). CDR3 region: CSAQSGLYNEKLFF. In DNA, the CDR3 is TGCAGTGCCCAATCGGGCCTCTACAATGAAAAACTGTTTTTT.

This clonotype came up a few times. A much more abundant neighbour one base away suggests this may be a read error. J is TRBJ2-1 and V is TRBV7-2; D possibly matches TRBD1 or TRBD2 (6 bases each). Germline CDR1 is SGHTA and CDR2 is FQGNSA. Trimming stripped 4 bases from V and 1 base from J, with 20 bases between. The CDR3 sequence is 18 residues long. The CDR3 sequence: CASSSYLVGGGSYNEQFF. The DNA of the CDR3 is TGTGCCAGCAGCTCATACCTCGTTGGAGGGGGTTCCTACAATGAGCAGTTCTTC.

The V gene is TRBV29-1, the J gene TRBJ1-4, with 12 bases matching TRBD1. The V and J ends lost 4 bases and 3 bases, in that order; junction bases with no gene match: 6. The CDR3 runs 16 residues. Germline CDR1 reads SQVTM; CDR2 reads ANQGSEA. The CDR3 is CSVAGTGGGSNEKLFF. CDR3 nucleotides: TGCAGCGTTGCCGGGACAGGGGGCGGGTCTAATGAAAAACTGTTTTTT.